This entry features one T cell receptor (beta chain) sequence. Its antigen is still unknown. Profiling relied on immunoSEQ multiplex PCR, and the TCRdb table lists in-frame clones only, not all of them. The repertoire holds 25,000 to 30,000 clones, with roughly 88% as singletons. This CDR3 is built from 15 residues. Germline V CDR1 and CDR2: MNHEY, SMNVEV (reference sequence). Trimming removed 6 bases from V and 4 bases from J; junction bases left unmatched: 8. Specified time point: recipient sample about 28 days before transplant, after cytoreduction. The data were taken from a study of T cell clonotyping in hematopoietic cell transplantation. Study-wide background: Recipient samples before transplant were obtained post-cytoreduction.

Points from the study as a whole: Higher Inverse Simpson Index values in graft donor and pretransplant recipient predicted broader posttransplant TCR diversity. CD4 and CD8 repertoire contributions could not be separated without sorting.

The chain uses TRBV27 and TRBJ2-5; 10 bases match TRBD1. This sequence originates from a woman aged 55 to 70 with acute myeloid leukemia. Some clones in this sample may be carry-over from other donors' samples. The input for sequencing was peripheral blood mononuclear cells, taken before stem cell transplant. CDR3 sequence (DNA): TGTGCCAGCAGCCATCGGGACAGGGGACGAGAGACCCAGTACTTC. Its protein is CASSHRDRGRETQYF.